One and the same sample provided the 32 T cell receptor beta chains below, sequenced in a study of shared clonotypes between healthy human individuals. The table came from immunoSEQ multiplex PCR; TCRdb's copy has only in-frame clones and leaves some out. Here the sample spans just over 2,000,000 clones, less than 95% being singletons. CD8 cells regarded as naive lacked CD45RO, were positively chosen for CCR7, and omitted terminally differentiated effector memory CD45RA+ cells. Sequencing was performed on naive CD8+ T cells sorted from blood. The receptor source for this set is a man younger than 35 in good health.

The chain carries TRBV15 and TRBJ2-7; D unresolved. Between the trimmed V and J ends, which lost 3 bases and 3 bases, there was a span of 9 bases. Germline-derived CDR1 and CDR2 are LNHNV and YYDKDF (reference sequence). This CDR3 region has 13 residues. CDR3 sequence (DNA): TGTGCCACCAGCAGCAGAATACTCTACGAGCAGTACTTC. The encoded protein is CATSSRILYEQYF.

The chain joins TRBV7-9 to TRBJ2-3, with D perhaps TRBD1 (8 bases). Germline assignment: CDR1 SEHNR and CDR2 FQNEAQ (reference sequence). V was trimmed by 6 bases and J by 7 bases, leaving 17 bases between them. CDR3 size: 14 residues. Here the CDR3 DNA reads TGTGCCAGCAGTTCGGACAGGGAGGGAAATACGCAGTATTTT. Protein sequence: CASSSDREGNTQYF.

The V call is TRBV10-1, the J call TRBJ2-1; D gene ambiguous. The CDR3 runs to 15 residues. Germline CDR1 and CDR2: WNHNN and SYGVQD (reference sequence). V was cut by 3 bases and J by 2 bases, with 11 bases left in between. The CDR3 nucleotides read TGCGCCAGCAGTGACGAGAGGTTCCCCTACAATGAGCAGTTCTTC. Its protein product is CASSDERFPYNEQFF.

This chain connects TRBV29-1 to TRBJ1-2; 9 bases agree with TRBD1. The junction had 10 bases not matched to a gene; V was cut back by 6 bases and J by 8 bases. Germline-derived CDR1 and CDR2 are SQVTM and ANQGSEA. The CDR3 totals 13 residues. The CDR3 sequence: CSVRGTGREGYTF. CDR3 DNA: TGCAGCGTGAGGGGGACAGGGAGGGAGGGCTACACCTTC.

This clone was counted a single time. The chain recombines TRBV4-2 with TRBJ2-1; 12 bases are shared with TRBD2. CDR1 is LGHNA, CDR2 YNFKEQ, per germline. This CDR3 is 15 amino acids long. After removal of 6 bases from V and 4 bases from J, the junction contained 4 bases not matched to a gene. This CDR3 reads CASRGGTSGYNEQFF. DNA of the CDR3: TGTGCCAGCAGGGGCGGGACTAGCGGGTACAATGAGCAGTTCTTC.

The rearrangement joins TRBV9 to TRBJ2-1; D not certain. The CDR3 spans 16 residues. Germline V gene data show CDR1 as SGDLS and CDR2 as YYNGEE. Trimming took off 0 bases at V and 0 bases at J, with 10 bases between the two ends. CDR3 sequence (DNA): TGTGCCAGCAGCGTAGTGGGCGAGAGCTCCTACAATGAGCAGTTCTTC. It codes for CASSVVGESSYNEQFF.

CDR3 sequence reads: CATSIAGGPGTGELFF. The CDR3, as DNA: TGTGCCACCAGTATAGCGGGAGGGCCTGGCACCGGGGAGCTGTTTTTT. This chain links TRBV15 with TRBJ2-2, with TRBD2 identical over 11 bases. The germline V gene encodes CDR1 LNHNV and CDR2 YYDKDF (reference sequence). Trimming cost V 6 bases and J 4 bases; bases outside gene matches: 7. This CDR3 has 16 amino acids.

This clone appeared a single time. Here the CDR3 reads CASSWALLLAGGNDEQFF. In DNA, the CDR3 is TGTGCCAGCAGCTGGGCCCTTCTACTAGCGGGAGGTAACGATGAGCAGTTCTTC. V usage is TRBV5-6 and J usage is TRBJ2-1; 12 bases line up with TRBD2. J gave up 8 bases and V 3 bases, and 15 bases lay outside the gene matches. CDR3 length equals 18 residues. Germline values: CDR1 SGHDT, CDR2 YYEEEE.

The chain has TRBV9 and TRBJ1-1; D unclear. Between the trimmed V and J ends, which lost 6 bases and 7 bases, there was a span of 16 bases. CDR3 length: 13 amino acids. Germline CDR1 SGDLS, CDR2 YYNGEE. DNA for the CDR3: TGTGCCAGCAAATCGTCTGGGGAGGGTGAAGCTTTCTTT. Protein product: CASKSSGEGEAFF.

This clone showed up just once. V and J are TRBV4-3 and TRBJ2-2, with no clear D. The CDR3 length is 17 residues. CDR1 is LGHNA and CDR2 is YSLEER in the germline V gene. V was clipped by 1 base and J by 0 bases, with 12 bases between them. CDR3 in amino acids: CASSQVSTVPNTGELFF. For the CDR3, the DNA is TGCGCCAGCAGCCAAGTGAGTACAGTCCCGAACACCGGGGAGCTGTTTTTT.

This clone was picked up one time. The chain employs TRBV6-5 and TRBJ1-2; a possible D gene is TRBD1 (6 bases). CDR3 length: 14 amino acids. Germline CDR1 and CDR2: MNHEY and SVGAGI. Between the trimmed V and J ends, which lost 2 bases and 4 bases, there was a span of 11 bases. The CDR3 here is CASSYGGHPYGYTF. CDR3 sequence (DNA): TGTGCCAGCAGTTACGGGGGGCACCCCTATGGCTACACCTTC.

The J gene is TRBJ2-2, the V gene TRBV4-2, with TRBD1 as a possible D gene (5 bases). The germline V gene has CDR1 LGHNA and CDR2 YNFKEQ. This CDR3 contains 18 residues. The V end lost 0 bases, the J end lost 4 bases, and 18 bases lay between the germline ends. The CDR3: CASSQDLEAGSATGELFF. For the CDR3, the DNA is TGTGCCAGCAGCCAAGATCTTGAGGCAGGGTCGGCCACCGGGGAGCTGTTTTTT.

The chain combines TRBV5-1 with TRBJ2-7; 12 nucleotides match TRBD1. V was clipped by 3 bases and J by 6 bases; unmatched bases: 4. Germline V gene data show CDR1 as SGHRS and CDR2 as YFSETQ. The CDR3 runs to 14 residues. CDR3 DNA sequence: TGCGCCAGCAGCTGGGACAGGGGGCCCTTCGAGCAGTACTTC. As protein: CASSWDRGPFEQYF. Drawing the rest from reference TRBV5-1 and TRBJ2-7, the complete variable domain is KAGVTQTPRYLIKTRGQQVTLSCSPISGHRSVSWYQQTPGQGLQFLFEYFSETQRNKGNFPGRFSGRQFSNSRSEMNVSTLELGDSALYLCASSWDRGPFEQYFGPGTRLTVT.

The table lists this clone with a count of one. V and J are TRBV19 and TRBJ1-5; 7 bases are shared with TRBD1. This CDR3 is 13 amino acids long. V was pared by 10 bases and J by 5 bases, with 8 bases of the junction left unmatched. CDR1 and CDR2 (germline): LNHDA, SQIVND (reference sequence). The CDR3 region has the DNA TGTGCCACCAAGGACAGGTACGATCAGCCCCAGCATTTT. It specifies CATKDRYDQPQHF.

The V gene is TRBV19, the J gene TRBJ1-2; 9 bases line up with TRBD1. The CDR3 runs to 13 residues. Unmatched junction bases numbered 3, after V lost 7 bases and J lost 3 bases. Germline lookup yields CDR1 LNHDA and CDR2 SQIVND (reference sequence). As DNA, the CDR3 is TGTGCCAGTAAGGACAGGGGTTACTATGGCTACACCTTC. Protein: CASKDRGYYGYTF. Looking up the rest from reference TRBV19 and TRBJ1-2 gives the full variable domain: DGGITQSPKYLFRKEGQNVTLSCEQNLNHDAMYWYRQDPGQGLRLIYYSQIVNDFQKGDIAEGYSVSREKKESFPLTVTSAQKNPTAFYLCASKDRGYYGYTFGSGTRLTVV.

V usage is TRBV4-1 and J usage is TRBJ2-5; the D gene is possibly TRBD1 (5 bases). Germline CDR1 and CDR2: MGHRA and YSYEKL. Trimming shortened V by 3 bases and J by 0 bases, and 8 bases separated the two germline ends. CDR3 length: 14 amino acids. The CDR3 coding sequence is TGCGCCAGCAGCCATGGGGCTAACCAAGAGACCCAGTACTTC. Amino acids: CASSHGANQETQYF.

The chain carries TRBV5-5 and TRBJ1-1; possible D gene TRBD1, 6 bases. The length of the CDR3 is 13 residues. Looked up from germline, CDR1 is SGHKS and CDR2 is YYEKEE (reference sequence). Deletions cut 6 bases from V and 4 bases from J, with 13 bases between. The CDR3 bases are TGTGCCAGCAACCAGGGGCCCGGCACTGAAGCTTTCTTT. Translating it yields CASNQGPGTEAFF.

This chain uses TRBV30 with TRBJ1-2; maybe TRBD1 (5 bases). Germline values: CDR1 GTSNPN, CDR2 SVGIG (reference sequence). Trimming left V 4 bases short and J 4 bases short, with 13 bases between. This CDR3 is built from 13 residues. CDR3 coding DNA: TGTGCCTGGACGGGAGGGGTGGGCTATGGCTACACCTTC. Translation gives CAWTGGVGYGYTF.

The genes are TRBV7-2 and TRBJ2-7; TRBD2 aligns across 10 bases. There are 15 residues in the CDR3. Germline CDR1 SGHTA, CDR2 FQGNSA. V gave up 2 bases and J gave up 4 bases; unmatched junction bases: 5. DNA for the CDR3: TGTGCCAGCAGCTTACTATCACTAGCGGGATACGAGCAGTACTTC. It yields the protein CASSLLSLAGYEQYF.

V and J are TRBV7-9 and TRBJ2-6; D gene uncertain. The CDR3 is made up of 16 amino acids. The germline V gene has CDR1 SEHNR and CDR2 FQNEAQ (reference sequence). Trimming removed 1 base from V and 0 bases from J, with 7 bases in between. CDR3 nucleotides: TGTGCCAGCAGCTTAGGGGGAAGCTCTGGGGCCAACGTCCTGACTTTC. Its protein product is CASSLGGSSGANVLTF.

This clone was detected once. The chain joins TRBV28 to TRBJ2-1, with 10 bases matching TRBD2. The CDR3 is 14 amino acids. CDR1 and CDR2 from the germline V gene are MDHEN and SYDVKM. The trim removed 3 bases at V and 9 bases at J, leaving 5 bases unmatched. The CDR3 DNA is TGTGCCAGCAGTTTCCTAGCGGGAGACTCTGAGCAGTTCTTC. It specifies CASSFLAGDSEQFF.

In its sample, this clone was seen once. This chain links TRBV13 with TRBJ2-3, with 8 bases matching TRBD2. J was trimmed by 4 bases and V by 10 bases; bases with no gene match: 10. This CDR3 is 14 amino acids long. Germline V CDR1 and CDR2: PRHDT, FYEKMQ (reference sequence). The CDR3 region is CATSGTGGPDTQYF. The CDR3 DNA reads TGTGCCACGTCCGGAACGGGGGGGCCAGATACGCAGTATTTT. The full variable domain, rest sourced from reference TRBV13 and TRBJ2-3, is AAGVIQSPRHLIKEKRETATLKCYPIPRHDTVYWYQQGPGQDPQFLISFYEKMQSDKGSIPDRFSAQQFSDYHSELNMSSLELGDSALYFCATSGTGGPDTQYFGPGTRLTVL.

With regard to this clone: The junction and the germline gene differ at one end; a read error may be behind it. The V call is TRBV13, the J call TRBJ1-1, with D unclear. The germline V gene encodes CDR1 PRHDT and CDR2 FYEKMQ (reference sequence). The CDR3 runs to 14 residues. The CDR3 is CASSLGTGNSEAFF. CDR3 nucleotides: TGTGCCAGCAGCTTAGGTACCGGGAACTCTGAAGCTTTCTTT.

The chain has TRBV30 and TRBJ2-2; 8 bases are shared with TRBD1. Trimming cost V 5 bases and J 6 bases; bases outside gene matches: 2. This CDR3 is built from 12 residues. Germline values: CDR1 GTSNPN, CDR2 SVGIG (reference sequence). The CDR3 spells CAWVQGAGELFF. The CDR3 nucleotides are TGTGCCTGGGTACAGGGGGCCGGGGAGCTGTTTTTT. Based on the CDR3 plus reference TRBV30 and TRBJ2-2, the full variable domain is SQTIHQWPATLVQPVGSPLSLECTVEGTSNPNLYWYRQAAGRGLQLLFYSVGIGQISSEVPQNLSASRPQDRQFILSSKKLLLSDSGFYLCAWVQGAGELFFGEGSRLTVL.

The chain employs TRBV5-1 and TRBJ2-1; TRBD2 aligns across 7 bases. J was trimmed by 0 bases and V by 4 bases; bases with no gene match: 7. The CDR3 consists of 16 residues. Germline V gene sequence: CDR1 SGHRS, CDR2 YFSETQ. This chain's CDR3 is CASSPTSASSYNEQFF. CDR3 DNA sequence: TGCGCCAGCAGCCCTACTAGCGCGAGCTCCTACAATGAGCAGTTCTTC.

This chain joins TRBV29-1 and TRBJ1-3; D is ambiguous. Germline lookup yields CDR1 SQVTM and CDR2 ANQGSEA. The ends were cut back, 3 bases at V and 4 bases at J, with 10 bases in the middle. This CDR3 comprises 13 residues. CDR3 protein: CSVDADGGNTIYF. The CDR3 DNA is TGCAGCGTTGACGCAGACGGCGGAAACACCATATATTTT.

V is TRBV2 and J is TRBJ2-3, with D possibly being TRBD1 or TRBD2 (5 bases each). The V and J ends lost 7 bases and 2 bases respectively, with 16 bases between them. The CDR3 totals 15 residues. Germline loops: CDR1 SNHLY, CDR2 FYNNEI. Here the CDR3 DNA reads TGTGCCAGCATCCACCGGGACGCTTACACAGATACGCAGTATTTT. The encoded protein is CASIHRDAYTDTQYF.

J is TRBJ1-5 and V is TRBV2; tentative D call: TRBD1 (5 bases). The CDR3 loop spans 18 amino acids. CDR1 and CDR2 from the germline V gene are SNHLY and FYNNEI. The V gene lost 6 bases and the J gene lost 7 bases, with 28 bases spanning the gap. The CDR3 sequence is CASSKSPSLDKPGQPQHF. Here the CDR3 DNA reads TGTGCCAGCAGCAAGAGTCCCTCCCTGGACAAACCGGGGCAGCCCCAGCATTTT. Full variable domain (missing parts from reference TRBV2 and TRBJ1-5): EPEVTQTPSHQVTQMGQEVILRCVPISNHLYFYWYRQILGQKVEFLVSFYNNEISEKSEIFDDQFSVERPDGSNFTLKIRSTKLEDSAMYFCASSKSPSLDKPGQPQHFGDGTRLSIL.

J is TRBJ2-7 and V is TRBV27, with D perhaps matching TRBD2 (7 bases). CDR3 length: 14 amino acids. V was cut by 3 bases and J by 3 bases, with 12 bases left in between. Per the germline V gene, CDR1 is MNHEY and CDR2 is SMNVEV (reference sequence). The CDR3 coding sequence is TGTGCCAGCAGTTTTGGGGGGGGGCACTACGAGCAGTACTTC. Amino acids: CASSFGGGHYEQYF.

The genes are TRBV7-9 and TRBJ2-5; D unclear. The germline CDR1 and CDR2 sequences are SEHNR and FQNEAQ (reference sequence). CDR3 length equals 14 residues. V was pared by 6 bases and J by 2 bases, with 13 bases between. The DNA for the CDR3 is TGTGCCAGCAGTCGGCGATACTCACAAGAGACCCAGTACTTC. It encodes CASSRRYSQETQYF.

The genes are TRBV7-2 and TRBJ1-1, with 9 bases that match TRBD1. The CDR3 has 14 residues. The V and J ends lost 6 bases and 3 bases, in that order; junction bases with no gene match: 5. Germline values: CDR1 SGHTA, CDR2 FQGNSA. The CDR3 region has the DNA TGTGCCAGCAGTAACACAGGGGGCTACACTGAAGCTTTCTTT. This sequence encodes CASSNTGGYTEAFF. Drawing the rest from reference TRBV7-2 and TRBJ1-1, the complete variable domain is GAGVSQSPSNKVTEKGKDVELRCDPISGHTALYWYRQSLGQGLEFLIYFQGNSAPDKSGLPSDRFSAERTGGSVSTLTIQRTQQEDSAVYLCASSNTGGYTEAFFGQGTRLTVV.

The V gene is TRBV10-1, the J gene TRBJ2-2; the D is unclear. The V and J ends lost 1 base and 4 bases respectively, with 7 bases between them. Germline CDR1 is WNHNN and CDR2 is SYGVQD (reference sequence). This CDR3 spans 14 amino acids. CDR3 region: CASSELMGTGELFF. CDR3 nucleotides: TGCGCCAGCAGTGAGTTGATGGGCACCGGGGAGCTGTTTTTT.